This record concerns one T cell receptor beta chain sequence. This record belongs to a study of blood T cell repertoires in COVID-19. V lost 3 bases and J lost 4, with 15 bases in between. The CDR3 has 15 residues. CDR1 is MNHGY, CDR2 SVAAGI, per germline. TCRdb's copy holds only in-frame clones and misses some; the assay was immunoSEQ multiplex PCR. The repertoire holds 150,000 to 200,000 clones, with approximately 86% as singletons. The sequencing sample was made of peripheral blood. The chain recombines TRBV6-9 with TRBJ1-1, with D unresolved. The sequence derives from a woman at least 80 years old in a cohort sampled during active or convalescent COVID-19. The CDR3 is CASSYPAGSGTEAFF. CDR3 bases: TGTGCCAGCAGTTACCCGGCGGGCAGCGGCACTGAAGCTTTCTTT.